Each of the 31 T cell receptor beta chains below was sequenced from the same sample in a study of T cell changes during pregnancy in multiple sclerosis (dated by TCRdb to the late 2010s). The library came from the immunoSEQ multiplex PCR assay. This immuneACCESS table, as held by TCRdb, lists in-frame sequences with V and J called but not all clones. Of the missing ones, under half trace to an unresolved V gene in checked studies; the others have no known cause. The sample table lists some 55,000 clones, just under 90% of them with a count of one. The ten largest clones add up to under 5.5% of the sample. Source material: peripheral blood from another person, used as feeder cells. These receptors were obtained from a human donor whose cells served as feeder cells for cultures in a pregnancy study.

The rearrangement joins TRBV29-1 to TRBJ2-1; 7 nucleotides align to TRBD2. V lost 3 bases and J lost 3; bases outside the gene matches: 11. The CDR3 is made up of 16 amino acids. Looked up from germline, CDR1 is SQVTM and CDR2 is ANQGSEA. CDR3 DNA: TGCAGCGTTGAGCCGGGTGTGGCTAGCGGCTACAATGAGCAGTTCTTC. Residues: CSVEPGVASGYNEQFF.

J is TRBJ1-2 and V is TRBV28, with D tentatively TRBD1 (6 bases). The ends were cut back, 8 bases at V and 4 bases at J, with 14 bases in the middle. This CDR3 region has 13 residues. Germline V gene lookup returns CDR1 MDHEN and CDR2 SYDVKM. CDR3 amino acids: CASVDGQLYGYTF. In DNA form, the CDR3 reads TGTGCCAGCGTTGATGGACAGCTCTATGGCTACACCTTC.

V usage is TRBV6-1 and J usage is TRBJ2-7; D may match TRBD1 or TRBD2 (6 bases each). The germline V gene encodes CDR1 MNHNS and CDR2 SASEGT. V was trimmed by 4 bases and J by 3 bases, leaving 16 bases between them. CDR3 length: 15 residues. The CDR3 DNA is TGTGCCAGCAGTGGGGAGGACAGTGCCCACTACGAGCAGTACTTC. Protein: CASSGEDSAHYEQYF.

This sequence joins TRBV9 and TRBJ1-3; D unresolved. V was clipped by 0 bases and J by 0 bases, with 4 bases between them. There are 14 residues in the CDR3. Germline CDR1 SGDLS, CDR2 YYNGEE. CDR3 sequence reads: CASSVDHSGNTIYF. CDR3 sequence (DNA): TGTGCCAGCAGCGTAGACCACTCTGGAAACACCATATATTTT.

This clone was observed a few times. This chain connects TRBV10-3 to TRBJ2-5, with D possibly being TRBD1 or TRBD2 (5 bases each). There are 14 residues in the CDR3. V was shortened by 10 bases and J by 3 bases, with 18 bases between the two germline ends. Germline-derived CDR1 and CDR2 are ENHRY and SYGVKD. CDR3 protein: CATGPAGTEETQYF. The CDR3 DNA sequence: TGTGCCACCGGCCCCGCCGGGACGGAAGAGACCCAGTACTTC.

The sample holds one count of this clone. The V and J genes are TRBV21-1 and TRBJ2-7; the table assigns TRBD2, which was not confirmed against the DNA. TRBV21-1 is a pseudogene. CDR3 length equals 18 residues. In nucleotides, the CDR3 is TGTGCCAGCAGCCCTCTGAGGCTAGCGCCGGTCTTCTCCTACGAGCAGTACTTC. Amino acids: CASSPLRLAPVFSYEQYF.

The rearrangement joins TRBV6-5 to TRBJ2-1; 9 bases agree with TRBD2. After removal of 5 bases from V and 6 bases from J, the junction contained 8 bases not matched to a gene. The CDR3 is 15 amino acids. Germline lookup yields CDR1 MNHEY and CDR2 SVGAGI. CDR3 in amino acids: CASSTGTSYANEQFF. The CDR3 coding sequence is TGTGCCAGCAGTACTGGGACTAGCTATGCCAATGAGCAGTTCTTC.

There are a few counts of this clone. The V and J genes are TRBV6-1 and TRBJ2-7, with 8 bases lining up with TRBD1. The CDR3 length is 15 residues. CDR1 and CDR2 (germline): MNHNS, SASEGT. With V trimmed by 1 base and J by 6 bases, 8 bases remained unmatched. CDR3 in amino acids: CASSEDSGGASEQYF. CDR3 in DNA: TGTGCCAGCAGTGAAGACTCAGGGGGCGCTTCCGAGCAGTACTTC.

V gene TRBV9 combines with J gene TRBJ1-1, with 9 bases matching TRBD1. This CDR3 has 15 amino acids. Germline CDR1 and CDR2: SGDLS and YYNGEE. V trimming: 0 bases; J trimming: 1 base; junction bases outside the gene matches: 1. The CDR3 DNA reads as TGTGCCAGCAGCGTAGAGGACAGGGGGAACACTGAAGCTTTCTTT. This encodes CASSVEDRGNTEAFF. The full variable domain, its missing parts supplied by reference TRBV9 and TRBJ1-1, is DSGVTQTPKHLITATGQRVTLRCSPRSGDLSVYWYQQSLDQGLQFLIQYYNGEERAKGNILERFSAQQFPDLHSELNLSSLELGDSALYFCASSVEDRGNTEAFFGQGTRLTVV.

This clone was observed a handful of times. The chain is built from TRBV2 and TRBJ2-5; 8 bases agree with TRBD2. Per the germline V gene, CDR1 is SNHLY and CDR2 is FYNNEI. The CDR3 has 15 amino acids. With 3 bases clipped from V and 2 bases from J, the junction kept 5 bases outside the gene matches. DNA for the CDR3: TGTGCCAGCAGTGATTTCGGGGGGGTACAAGAGACCCAGTACTTC. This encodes CASSDFGGVQETQYF.

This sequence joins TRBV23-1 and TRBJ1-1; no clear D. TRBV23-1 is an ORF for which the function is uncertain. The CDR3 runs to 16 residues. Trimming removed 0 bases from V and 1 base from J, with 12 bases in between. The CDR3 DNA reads TGCGCCAGCAGTCAATCTTTCATTACAGCGAACACTGAAGCTTTCTTT. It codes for CASSQSFITANTEAFF.

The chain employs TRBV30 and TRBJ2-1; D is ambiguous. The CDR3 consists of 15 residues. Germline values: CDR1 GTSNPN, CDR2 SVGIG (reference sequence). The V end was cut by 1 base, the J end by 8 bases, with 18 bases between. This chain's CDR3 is CAWSEPPPPNHEQFF. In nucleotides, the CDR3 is TGTGCCTGGAGTGAACCCCCACCCCCGAACCATGAGCAGTTCTTC.

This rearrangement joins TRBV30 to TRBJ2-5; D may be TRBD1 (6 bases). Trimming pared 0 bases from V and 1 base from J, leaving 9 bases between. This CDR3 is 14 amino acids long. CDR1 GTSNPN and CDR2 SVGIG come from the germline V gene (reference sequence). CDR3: CAWSVRQVQETQYF. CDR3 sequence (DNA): TGTGCCTGGAGTGTACGACAGGTCCAAGAGACCCAGTACTTC.

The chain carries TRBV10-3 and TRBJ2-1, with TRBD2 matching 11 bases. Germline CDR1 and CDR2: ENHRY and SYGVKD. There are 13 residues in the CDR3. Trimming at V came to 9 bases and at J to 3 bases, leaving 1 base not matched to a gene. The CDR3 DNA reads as TGTGCCATTACTAGCGGGGGCTACAATGAGCAGTTCTTC. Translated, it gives CAITSGGYNEQFF.

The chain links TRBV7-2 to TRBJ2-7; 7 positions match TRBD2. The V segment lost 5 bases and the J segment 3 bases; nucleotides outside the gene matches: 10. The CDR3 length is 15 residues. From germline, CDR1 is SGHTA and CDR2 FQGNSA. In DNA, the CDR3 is TGTGCCAGCAGCAGAGGCGCAGGCGGGGGCTACGAGCAGTACTTC. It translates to CASSRGAGGGYEQYF.

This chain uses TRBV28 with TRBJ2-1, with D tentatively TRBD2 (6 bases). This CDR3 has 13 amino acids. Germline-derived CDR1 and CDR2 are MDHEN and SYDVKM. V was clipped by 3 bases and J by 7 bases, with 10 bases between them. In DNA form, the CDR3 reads TGTGCCAGCAGTTTGGCGGGGCAGAATGAGCAGTTCTTC. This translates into CASSLAGQNEQFF.

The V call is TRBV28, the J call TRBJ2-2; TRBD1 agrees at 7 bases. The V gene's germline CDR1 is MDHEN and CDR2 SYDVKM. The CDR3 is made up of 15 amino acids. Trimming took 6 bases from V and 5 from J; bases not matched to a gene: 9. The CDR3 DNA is TGTGCCAGCAGCCCCGCAGGGGGACATACCGGGGAGCTGTTTTTT. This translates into CASSPAGGHTGELFF.

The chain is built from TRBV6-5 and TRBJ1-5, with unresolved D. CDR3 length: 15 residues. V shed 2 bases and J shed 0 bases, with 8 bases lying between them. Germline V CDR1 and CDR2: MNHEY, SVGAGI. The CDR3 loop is CASSYRVNSNQPQHF. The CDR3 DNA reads TGTGCCAGCAGTTACAGGGTTAATAGCAATCAGCCCCAGCATTTT.

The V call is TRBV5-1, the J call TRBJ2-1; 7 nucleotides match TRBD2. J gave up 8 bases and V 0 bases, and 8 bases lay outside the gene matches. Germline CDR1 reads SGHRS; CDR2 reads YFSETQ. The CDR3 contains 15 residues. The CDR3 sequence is CASSLVVGGRDEQFF. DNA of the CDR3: TGCGCCAGCAGCTTGGTCGTGGGAGGGCGGGATGAGCAGTTCTTC.

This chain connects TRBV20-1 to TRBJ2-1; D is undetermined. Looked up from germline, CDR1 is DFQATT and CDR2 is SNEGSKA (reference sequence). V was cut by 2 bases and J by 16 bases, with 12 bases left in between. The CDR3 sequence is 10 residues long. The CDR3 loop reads CSARPGLGFF. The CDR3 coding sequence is TGCAGTGCTAGACCGGGCTTGGGATTCTTC.

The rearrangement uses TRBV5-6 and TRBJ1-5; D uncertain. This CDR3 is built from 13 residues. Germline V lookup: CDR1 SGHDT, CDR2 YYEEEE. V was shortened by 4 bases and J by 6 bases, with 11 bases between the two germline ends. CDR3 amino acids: CASSGPDGQPQHF. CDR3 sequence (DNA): TGTGCCAGCAGCGGACCCGACGGTCAGCCCCAGCATTTT.

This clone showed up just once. This CDR3 reads CASSALRGTGNGEQYF. As DNA, the CDR3 is TGTGCCAGCAGCGCCCTTCGCGGGACAGGGAATGGCGAGCAGTACTTC. The chain uses TRBV28 and TRBJ2-7; 9 bases align to TRBD1. The length of the CDR3 is 16 residues. The V gene end was trimmed by 6 bases and the J gene end by 6 bases; junction bases not matched to a gene: 15. Germline CDR1 reads MDHEN; CDR2 reads SYDVKM.

The DNA for the CDR3 is TGTGCCAGCAGCTTCGGGCAGGGCTATGGCTACACCTTC. Its translation is CASSFGQGYGYTF. This chain connects TRBV7-9 to TRBJ1-2, with D maybe TRBD1 (5 bases). Trimming took 3 bases from V and 4 from J, leaving 9 bases between them. The CDR3 is made up of 13 amino acids. Germline assignment: CDR1 SEHNR and CDR2 FQNEAQ (reference sequence).

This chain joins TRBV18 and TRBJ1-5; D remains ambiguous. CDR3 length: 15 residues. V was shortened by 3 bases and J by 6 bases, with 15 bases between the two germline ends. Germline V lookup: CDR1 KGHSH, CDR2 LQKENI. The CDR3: CASSPPGGVGQPQHF. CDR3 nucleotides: TGTGCCAGCTCACCGCCTGGCGGGGTAGGTCAGCCCCAGCATTTT. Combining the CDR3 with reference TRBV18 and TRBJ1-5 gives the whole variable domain NAGVMQNPRHLVRRRGQEARLRCSPMKGHSHVYWYRQLPEEGLKFMVYLQKENIIDESGMPKERFSAEFPKEGPSILRIQQVVRGDSAAYFCASSPPGGVGQPQHFGDGTRLSIL.

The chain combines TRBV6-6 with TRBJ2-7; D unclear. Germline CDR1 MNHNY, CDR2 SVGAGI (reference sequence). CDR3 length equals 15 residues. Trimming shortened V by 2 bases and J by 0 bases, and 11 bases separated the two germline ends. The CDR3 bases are TGTGCCAGCAGTTACGACAAGGGAAGCTCCTACGAGCAGTACTTC. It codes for CASSYDKGSSYEQYF.

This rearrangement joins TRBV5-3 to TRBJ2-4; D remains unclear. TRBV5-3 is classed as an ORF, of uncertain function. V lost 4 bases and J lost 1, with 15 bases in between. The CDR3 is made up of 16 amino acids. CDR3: CARSLWKGGAKNIQYF. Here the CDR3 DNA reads TGTGCCAGAAGCCTCTGGAAGGGTGGCGCCAAAAACATTCAGTACTTC.

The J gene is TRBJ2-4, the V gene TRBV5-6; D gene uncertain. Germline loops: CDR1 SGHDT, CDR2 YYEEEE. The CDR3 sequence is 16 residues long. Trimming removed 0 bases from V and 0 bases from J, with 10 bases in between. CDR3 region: CASSLAGDIAKNIQYF. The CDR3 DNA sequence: TGTGCCAGCAGCTTGGCTGGTGACATAGCCAAAAACATTCAGTACTTC.

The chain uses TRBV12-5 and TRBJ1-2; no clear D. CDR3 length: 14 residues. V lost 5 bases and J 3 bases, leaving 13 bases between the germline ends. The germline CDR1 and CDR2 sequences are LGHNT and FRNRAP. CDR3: CASGPDMVHYGYTF. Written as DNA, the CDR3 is TGTGCTAGTGGTCCCGACATGGTCCACTATGGCTACACCTTC.

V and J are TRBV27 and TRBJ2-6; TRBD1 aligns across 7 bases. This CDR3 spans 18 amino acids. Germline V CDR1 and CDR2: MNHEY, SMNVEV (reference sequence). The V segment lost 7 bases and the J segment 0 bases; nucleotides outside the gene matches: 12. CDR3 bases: TGTGCCAGCACCTCCGGGACAGACACCCTCTCTGGGGCCAACGTCCTGACTTTC. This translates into CASTSGTDTLSGANVLTF.

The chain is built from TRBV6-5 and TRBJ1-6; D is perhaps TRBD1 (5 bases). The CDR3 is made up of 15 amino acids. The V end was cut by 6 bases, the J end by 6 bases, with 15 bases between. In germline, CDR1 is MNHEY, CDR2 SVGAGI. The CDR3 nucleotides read TGTGCCAGCAGCCACGGGACTTACTCTAATTCACCCCTCCACTTT. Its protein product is CASSHGTYSNSPLHF.

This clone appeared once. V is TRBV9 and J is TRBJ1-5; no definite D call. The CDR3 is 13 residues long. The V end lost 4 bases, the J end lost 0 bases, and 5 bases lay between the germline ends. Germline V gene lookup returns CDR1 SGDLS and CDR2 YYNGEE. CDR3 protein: CASSLSSNQPQHF. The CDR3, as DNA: TGTGCCAGCAGCCTTTCTAGCAATCAGCCCCAGCATTTT. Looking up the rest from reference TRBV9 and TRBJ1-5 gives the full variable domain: DSGVTQTPKHLITATGQRVTLRCSPRSGDLSVYWYQQSLDQGLQFLIQYYNGEERAKGNILERFSAQQFPDLHSELNLSSLELGDSALYFCASSLSSNQPQHFGDGTRLSIL.